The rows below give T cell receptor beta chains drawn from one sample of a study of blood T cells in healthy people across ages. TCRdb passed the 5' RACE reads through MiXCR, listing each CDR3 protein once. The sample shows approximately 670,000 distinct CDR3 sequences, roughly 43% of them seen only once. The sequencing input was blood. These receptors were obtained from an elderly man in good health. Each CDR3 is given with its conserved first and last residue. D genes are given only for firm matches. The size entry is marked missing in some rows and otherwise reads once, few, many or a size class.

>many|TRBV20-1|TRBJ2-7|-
CSARDRTTGVAYEQYF
TGCAGTGCTAGAGACAGAACGACAGGCGTTGCCTACGAGCAGTACTTC
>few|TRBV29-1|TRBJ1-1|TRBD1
CSVGDRDVAEAFF
TGCAGCGTTGGGGACAGGGATGTCGCTGAAGCTTTCTTT
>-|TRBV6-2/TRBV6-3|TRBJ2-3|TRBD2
CASSHLAGGFPDTQYF
TGTGCCAGCAGTCACCTAGCGGGGGGTTTTCCAGATACGCAGTATTTT
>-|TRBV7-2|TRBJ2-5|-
CASSLSERTQYF
TGTGCCAGCAGCTTGAGTGAACGGACCCAGTACTTC
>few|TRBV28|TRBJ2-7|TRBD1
CASRGQGRDEQYF
TGTGCCAGCAGGGGACAGGGGAGAGACGAGCAGTACTTC
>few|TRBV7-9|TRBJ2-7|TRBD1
CASSPKGAPSNEQYF
TGTGCCAGCAGCCCCAAGGGGGCCCCGAGTAACGAGCAGTACTTC
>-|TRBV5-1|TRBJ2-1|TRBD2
CASSLVLAGGQTYNEQFF
TGCGCCAGCAGCTTGGTGTTAGCGGGGGGCCAAACCTACAATGAGCAGTTCTTC
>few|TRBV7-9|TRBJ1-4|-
CASSILTGANEKLFF
TGTGCCAGCAGCATCCTGACAGGCGCCAATGAAAAGCTGTTTTTT
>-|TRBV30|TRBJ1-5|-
CAWSGKTGTSNQPQHF
TGTGCCTGGAGTGGAAAGACCGGGACAAGCAATCAGCCCCAGCATTTT
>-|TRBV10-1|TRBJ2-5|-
CASSEFKTGKETQYF
TGCGCCAGCAGTGAGTTTAAGACAGGAAAAGAGACCCAGTACTTC
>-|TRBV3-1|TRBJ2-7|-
CASSQGLGGEQYF
TGTGCCAGCAGCCAAGGCCTAGGTGGGGAGCAGTACTTC
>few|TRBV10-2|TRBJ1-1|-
CASSETLGGGTEAFF
TGCGCCAGCAGTGAGACCCTCGGGGGCGGCACTGAAGCTTTCTTT
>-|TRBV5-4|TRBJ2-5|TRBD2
CASSDGTSGSETQYF
TGTGCCAGCAGCGACGGGACTAGCGGGTCAGAGACCCAGTACTTC
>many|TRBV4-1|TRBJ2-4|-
CASSPSSGKKNIQYF
TGCGCCAGCAGCCCCTCCTCAGGGAAAAAAAACATTCAGTACTTC
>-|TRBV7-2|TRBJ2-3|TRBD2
CASSPTSEISTDTQYF
TGTGCCAGCAGCCCGACTAGCGAAATATCCACAGATACGCAGTATTTT
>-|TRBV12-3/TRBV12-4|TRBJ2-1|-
CASSLVRTQFSYNEQFF
TGTGCCAGCAGTTTAGTCAGGACCCAATTTTCCTACAATGAGCAGTTCTTC
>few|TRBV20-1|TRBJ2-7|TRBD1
CSATDRLWYEQYF
TGCAGTGCAACGGACAGGTTATGGTACGAGCAGTACTTC
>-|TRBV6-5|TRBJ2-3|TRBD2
CASRMGLAGVADTQYF
TGTGCCAGCAGAATGGGACTAGCGGGAGTGGCAGATACGCAGTATTTT
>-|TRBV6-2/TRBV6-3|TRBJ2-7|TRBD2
CASSYIAGGMGEQYF
TGTGCCAGCAGCTACATAGCGGGAGGAATGGGGGAGCAGTACTTC
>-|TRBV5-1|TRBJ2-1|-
CASSLPLGTTYNEQFF
TGCGCCAGCAGCCTTCCCCTCGGCACTACCTACAATGAGCAGTTCTTC
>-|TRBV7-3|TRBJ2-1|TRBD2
CASTGGLAGGEQFF
TGTGCCAGCACAGGGGGACTAGCGGGTGGTGAGCAGTTCTTC
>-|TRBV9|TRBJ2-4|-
CASSSEALGNIQYF
TGTGCCAGCAGCTCCGAGGCGCTCGGGAACATTCAGTACTTC
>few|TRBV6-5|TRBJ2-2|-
CASSLTYTGELFF
TGTGCCAGCAGTTTAACCTACACCGGGGAGCTGTTTTTT
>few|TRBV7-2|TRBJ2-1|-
CASSSRPRNEQFF
TGTGCCAGCAGCTCACGACCGCGCAATGAGCAGTTCTTC
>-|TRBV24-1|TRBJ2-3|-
CATSESGPDTQYF
TGTGCCACCAGTGAGTCGGGGCCAGATACGCAGTATTTT
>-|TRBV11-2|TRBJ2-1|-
CASSPRGGERTHEQFF
TGTGCCAGCAGCCCCCGGGGTGGGGAAAGAACCCACGAGCAGTTCTTC
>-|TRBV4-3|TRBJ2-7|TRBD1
CASSRRGQGAYEQYF
TGCGCCAGCAGCCGACGGGGACAGGGGGCTTACGAGCAGTACTTC
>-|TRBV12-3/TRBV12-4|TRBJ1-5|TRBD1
CASSFRGRQPQHF
TGTGCCAGCAGTTTCAGGGGGCGTCAGCCCCAGCATTTT
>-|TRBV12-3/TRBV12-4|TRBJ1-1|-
CASTLGIDSNTEAFF
TGTGCCAGCACCCTAGGAATAGATTCGAACACTGAAGCTTTCTTT
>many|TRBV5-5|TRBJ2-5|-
CASSLRGLETQYF
TGTGCCAGCAGCTTGAGAGGGTTAGAGACCCAGTACTTC
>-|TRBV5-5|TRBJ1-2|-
CASSRTEEWGYTF
TGTGCCAGCAGCCGGACAGAGGAATGGGGCTACACCTTC